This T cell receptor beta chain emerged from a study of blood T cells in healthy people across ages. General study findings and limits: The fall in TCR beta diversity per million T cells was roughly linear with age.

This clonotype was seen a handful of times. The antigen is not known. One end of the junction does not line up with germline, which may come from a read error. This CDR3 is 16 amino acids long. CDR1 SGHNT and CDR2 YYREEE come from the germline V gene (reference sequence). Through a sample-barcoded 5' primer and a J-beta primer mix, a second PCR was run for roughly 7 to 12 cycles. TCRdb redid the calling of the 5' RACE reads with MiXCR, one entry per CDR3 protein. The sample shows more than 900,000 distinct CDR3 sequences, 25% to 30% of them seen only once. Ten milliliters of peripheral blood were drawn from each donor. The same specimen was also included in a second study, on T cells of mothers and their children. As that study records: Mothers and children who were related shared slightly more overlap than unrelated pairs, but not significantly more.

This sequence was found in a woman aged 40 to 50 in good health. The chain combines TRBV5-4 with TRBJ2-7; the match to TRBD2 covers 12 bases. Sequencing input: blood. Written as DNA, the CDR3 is TGTGCCATCAGCTTGGGGACTAGCGGGTCTTTCTACGAGCAGTACTTC. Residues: CAISLGTSGSFYEQYF.